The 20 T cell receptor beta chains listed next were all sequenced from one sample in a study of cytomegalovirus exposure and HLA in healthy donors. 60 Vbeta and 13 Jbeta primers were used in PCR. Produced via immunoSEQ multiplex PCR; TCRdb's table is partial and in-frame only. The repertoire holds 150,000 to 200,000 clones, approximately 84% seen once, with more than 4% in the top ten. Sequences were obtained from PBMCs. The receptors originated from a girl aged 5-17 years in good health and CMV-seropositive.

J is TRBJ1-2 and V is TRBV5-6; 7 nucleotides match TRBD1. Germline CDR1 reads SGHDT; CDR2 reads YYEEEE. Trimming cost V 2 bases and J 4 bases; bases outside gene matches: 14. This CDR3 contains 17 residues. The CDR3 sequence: CASSFRQGEVFGYGYTF. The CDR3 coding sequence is TGTGCCAGCAGCTTTAGACAGGGTGAGGTTTTTGGCTATGGCTACACCTTC. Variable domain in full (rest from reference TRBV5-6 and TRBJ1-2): DAGVTQSPTHLIKTRGQQVTLRCSPKSGHDTVSWYQQALGQGPQFIFQYYEEEERQRGNFPDRFSGHQFPNYSSELNVNALLLGDSALYLCASSFRQGEVFGYGYTFGSGTRLTVV.

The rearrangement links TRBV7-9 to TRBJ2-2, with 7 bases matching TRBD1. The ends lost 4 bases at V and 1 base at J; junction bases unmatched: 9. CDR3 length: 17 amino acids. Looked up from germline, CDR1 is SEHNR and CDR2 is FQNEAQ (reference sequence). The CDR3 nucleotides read TGTGCCAGCAGCTCCCCTCCTACAGGGGAGAACACCGGGGAGCTGTTTTTT. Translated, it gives CASSSPPTGENTGELFF.

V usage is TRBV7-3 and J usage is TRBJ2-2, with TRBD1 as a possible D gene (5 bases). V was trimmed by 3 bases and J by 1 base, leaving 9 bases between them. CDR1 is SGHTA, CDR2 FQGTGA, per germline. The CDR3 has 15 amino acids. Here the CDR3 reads CASSFDSLNTGELFF. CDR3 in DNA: TGTGCCAGCAGCTTCGACAGCCTGAACACCGGGGAGCTGTTTTTT.

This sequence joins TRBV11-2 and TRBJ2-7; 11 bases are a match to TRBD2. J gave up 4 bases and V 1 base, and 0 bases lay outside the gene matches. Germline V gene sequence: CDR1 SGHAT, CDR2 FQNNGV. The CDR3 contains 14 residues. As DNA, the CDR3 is TGTGCCAGCAGCTTAGGACTAGCGGGGTACGAGCAGTACTTC. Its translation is CASSLGLAGYEQYF.

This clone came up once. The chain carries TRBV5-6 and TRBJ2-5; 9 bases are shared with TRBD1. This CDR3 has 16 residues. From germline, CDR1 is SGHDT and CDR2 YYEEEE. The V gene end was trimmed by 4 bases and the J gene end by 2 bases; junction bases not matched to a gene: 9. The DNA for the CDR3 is TGTGCCAGCAGCGAACAGGGGGCGCGACGGCAAGAGACCCAGTACTTC. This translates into CASSEQGARRQETQYF.

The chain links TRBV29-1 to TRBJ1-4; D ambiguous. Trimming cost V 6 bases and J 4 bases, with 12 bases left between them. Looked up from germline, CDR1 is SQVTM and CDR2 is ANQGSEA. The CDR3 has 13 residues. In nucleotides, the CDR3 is TGCAGCGTCGCGACGGCGGGTAATGAAAAACTGTTTTTT. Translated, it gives CSVATAGNEKLFF.

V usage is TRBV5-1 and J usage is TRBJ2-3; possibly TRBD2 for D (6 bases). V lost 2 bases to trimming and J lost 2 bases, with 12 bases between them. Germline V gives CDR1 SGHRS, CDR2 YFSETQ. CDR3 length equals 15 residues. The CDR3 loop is CASSFGGKTTDTQYF. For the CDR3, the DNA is TGCGCCAGCAGCTTTGGCGGGAAAACCACAGATACGCAGTATTTT. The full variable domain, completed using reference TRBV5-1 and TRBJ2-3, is KAGVTQTPRYLIKTRGQQVTLSCSPISGHRSVSWYQQTPGQGLQFLFEYFSETQRNKGNFPGRFSGRQFSNSRSEMNVSTLELGDSALYLCASSFGGKTTDTQYFGPGTRLTVL.

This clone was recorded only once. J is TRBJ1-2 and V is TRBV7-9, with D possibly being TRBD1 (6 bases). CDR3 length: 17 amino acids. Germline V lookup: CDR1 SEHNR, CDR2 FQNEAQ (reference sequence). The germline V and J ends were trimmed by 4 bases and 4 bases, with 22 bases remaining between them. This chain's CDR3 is CASSSKTLQGRGYGYTF. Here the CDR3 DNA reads TGTGCCAGCAGCTCAAAAACTCTACAGGGACGTGGCTATGGCTACACCTTC.

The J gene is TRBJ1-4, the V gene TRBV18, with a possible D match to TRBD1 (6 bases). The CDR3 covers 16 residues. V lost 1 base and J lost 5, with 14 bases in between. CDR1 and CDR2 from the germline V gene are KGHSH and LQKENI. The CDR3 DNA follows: TGTGCCAGCTCACCACAGCTTAGTCAGGGGAATGAAAAACTGTTTTTT. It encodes CASSPQLSQGNEKLFF.

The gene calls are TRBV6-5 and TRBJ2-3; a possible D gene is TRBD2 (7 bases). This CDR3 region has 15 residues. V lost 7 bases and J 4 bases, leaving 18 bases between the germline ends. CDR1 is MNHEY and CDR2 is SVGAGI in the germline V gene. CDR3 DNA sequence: TGTGCCAGCACAAACGAGGGGGGGCGGCCAGATACGCAGTATTTT. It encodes CASTNEGGRPDTQYF.

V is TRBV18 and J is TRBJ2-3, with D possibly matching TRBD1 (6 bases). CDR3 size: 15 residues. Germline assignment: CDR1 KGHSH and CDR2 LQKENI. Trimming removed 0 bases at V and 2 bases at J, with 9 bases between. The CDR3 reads CASSPPNRDTDTQYF. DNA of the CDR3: TGTGCCAGCTCACCACCTAACAGGGACACAGATACGCAGTATTTT.

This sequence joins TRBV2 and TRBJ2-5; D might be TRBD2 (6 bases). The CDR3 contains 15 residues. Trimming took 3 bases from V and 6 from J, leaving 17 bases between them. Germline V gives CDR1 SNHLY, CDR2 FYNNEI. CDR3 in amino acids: CASSDEAGTLKTQYF. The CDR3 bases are TGTGCCAGCAGTGACGAAGCAGGGACTTTGAAGACCCAGTACTTC.

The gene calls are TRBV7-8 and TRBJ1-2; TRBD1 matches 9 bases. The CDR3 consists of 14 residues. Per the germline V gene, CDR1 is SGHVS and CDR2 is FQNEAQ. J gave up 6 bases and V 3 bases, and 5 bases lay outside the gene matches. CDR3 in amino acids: CASSFGWTGDGYTF. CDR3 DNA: TGTGCCAGCAGCTTTGGTTGGACAGGGGATGGCTACACCTTC.

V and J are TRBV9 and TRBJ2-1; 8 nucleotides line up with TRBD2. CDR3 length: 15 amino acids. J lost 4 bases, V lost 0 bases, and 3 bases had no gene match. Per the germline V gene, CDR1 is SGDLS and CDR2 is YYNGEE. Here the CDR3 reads CASSVGLAGYNEQFF. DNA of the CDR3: TGTGCCAGCAGCGTAGGGCTAGCGGGTTACAATGAGCAGTTCTTC.

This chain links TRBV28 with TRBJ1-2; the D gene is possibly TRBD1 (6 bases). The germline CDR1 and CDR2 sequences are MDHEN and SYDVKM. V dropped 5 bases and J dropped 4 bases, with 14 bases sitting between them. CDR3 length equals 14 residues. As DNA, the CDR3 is TGTGCCAGCAGTCCAGCAGGGGCTGCCTATGGCTACACCTTC. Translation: CASSPAGAAYGYTF.

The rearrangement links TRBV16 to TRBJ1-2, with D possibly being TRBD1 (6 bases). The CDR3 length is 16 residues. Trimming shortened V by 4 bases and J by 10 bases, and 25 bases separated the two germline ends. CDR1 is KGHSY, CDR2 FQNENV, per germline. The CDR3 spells CASSLIQTGTSAAYTF. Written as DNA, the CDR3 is TGTGCCAGCAGCCTCATTCAAACCGGGACATCAGCTGCCTACACCTTC.

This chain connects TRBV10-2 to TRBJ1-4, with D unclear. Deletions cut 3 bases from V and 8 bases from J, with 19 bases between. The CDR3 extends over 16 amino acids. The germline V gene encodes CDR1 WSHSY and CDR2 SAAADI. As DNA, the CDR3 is TGCGCCAGCAGTGATTTTGAGCCTCAAACGGGGGAAAAACTGTTTTTT. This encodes CASSDFEPQTGEKLFF.

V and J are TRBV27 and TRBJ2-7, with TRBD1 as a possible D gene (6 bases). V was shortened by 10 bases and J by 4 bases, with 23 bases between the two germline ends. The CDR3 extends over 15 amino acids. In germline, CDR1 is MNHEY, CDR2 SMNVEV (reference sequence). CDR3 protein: CATARPRDTTYEQYF. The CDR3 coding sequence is TGTGCCACCGCCAGGCCTAGGGACACGACTTACGAGCAGTACTTC.

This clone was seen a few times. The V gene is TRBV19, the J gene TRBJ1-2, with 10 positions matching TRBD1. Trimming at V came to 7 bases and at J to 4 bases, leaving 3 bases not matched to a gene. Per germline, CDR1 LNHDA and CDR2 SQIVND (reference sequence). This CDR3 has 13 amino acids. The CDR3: CASTRTGGYGYTF. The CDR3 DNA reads TGTGCCAGTACCCGGACAGGGGGCTATGGCTACACCTTC.

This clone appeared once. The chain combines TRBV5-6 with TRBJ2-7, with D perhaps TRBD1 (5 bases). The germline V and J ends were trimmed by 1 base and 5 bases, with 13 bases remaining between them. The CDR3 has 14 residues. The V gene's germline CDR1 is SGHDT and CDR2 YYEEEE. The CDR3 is CASSLISGPHEQYF. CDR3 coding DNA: TGTGCCAGCAGCTTGATTTCAGGGCCCCACGAGCAGTACTTC.